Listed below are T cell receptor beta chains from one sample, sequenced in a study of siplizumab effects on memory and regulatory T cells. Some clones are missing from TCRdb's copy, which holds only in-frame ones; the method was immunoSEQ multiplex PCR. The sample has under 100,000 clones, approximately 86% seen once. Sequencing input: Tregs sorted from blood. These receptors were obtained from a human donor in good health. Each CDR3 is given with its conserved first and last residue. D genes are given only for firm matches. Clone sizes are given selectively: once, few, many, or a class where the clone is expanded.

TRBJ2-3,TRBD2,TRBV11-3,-,CASSSSSGGAADTQYF,TGTGCCAGCAGCTCCTCTAGCGGGGGGGCGGCAGATACGCAGTATTTT
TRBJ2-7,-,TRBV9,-,CASSVSGQNYEQYF,TGTGCCAGCAGCGTAAGTGGCCAAAACTACGAGCAGTACTTC
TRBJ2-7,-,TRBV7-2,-,CASSFDGYEQYF,TGTGCCAGCAGCTTTGACGGGTACGAGCAGTACTTC
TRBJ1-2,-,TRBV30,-,CAWSVGGSYGYTF,TGTGCCTGGAGTGTTGGGGGTAGCTATGGCTACACCTTC
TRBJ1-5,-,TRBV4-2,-,CASSLPLRHF,TGTGCCAGCAGCTTGCCCCTCCGGCATTTT
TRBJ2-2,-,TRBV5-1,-,CASSPGQANTGELFF,TGCGCCAGCAGCCCGGGGCAGGCGAACACCGGGGAGCTGTTTTTT
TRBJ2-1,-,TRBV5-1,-,CASSLEASSYNEQFF,TGCGCCAGCAGCTTGGAGGCTAGTTCCTACAATGAGCAGTTCTTC
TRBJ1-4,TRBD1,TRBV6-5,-,CASSRQGRDEKLFF,TGTGCCAGCAGCCGACAGGGTAGGGATGAAAAACTGTTTTTT
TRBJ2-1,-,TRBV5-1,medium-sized,CASSLRDEQFF,TGCGCCAGCAGCCTCAGGGATGAGCAGTTCTTC
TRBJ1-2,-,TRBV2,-,CASTSTAGSNYGYTF,TGTGCCAGCACTTCAACGGCAGGGTCTAACTATGGCTACACCTTC
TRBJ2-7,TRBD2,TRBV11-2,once,CASSLEGTTTWEQYF,TGTGCCAGCAGCTTAGAGGGGACTACTACTTGGGAGCAGTACTTC
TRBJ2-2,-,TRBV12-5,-,CASGLGDILGELFF,TGTGCTAGTGGTTTGGGGGACATATTGGGGGAGCTGTTTTTT
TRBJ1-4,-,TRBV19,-,CASSRRPRIADEKLFF,TGTGCCAGTAGTCGTCGGCCCAGGATAGCTGATGAAAAACTGTTTTTT
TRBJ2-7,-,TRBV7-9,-,CASSSTGTAAREQYF,TGTGCCAGCAGCTCCACCGGGACGGCCGCGCGAGAGCAGTACTTC
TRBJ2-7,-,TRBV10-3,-,CAARDVGHEQYF,TGTGCCGCCCGGGACGTCGGGCACGAGCAGTACTTC
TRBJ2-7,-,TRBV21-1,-,CASSKGVALSYEQYF,TGTGCCAGCAGCAAAGGGGTAGCCCTCTCCTACGAGCAGTACTTC
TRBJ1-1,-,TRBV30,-,CAWRRTAGNTEAFF,TGTGCCTGGAGACGGACAGCCGGAAACACTGAAGCTTTCTTT
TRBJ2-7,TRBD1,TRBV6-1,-,CASKGYRGRMDF,TGTGCCAGCAAGGGCTACAGGGGGCGTATGGACTTC
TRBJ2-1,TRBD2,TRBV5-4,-,CASRVTSGGMLSNEQFF,TGTGCCAGCAGGGTGACTAGCGGGGGAATGCTTAGCAATGAGCAGTTCTTC
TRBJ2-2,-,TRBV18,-,CASSLDWNTGELFF,TGTGCCAGCTCGCTAGACTGGAACACCGGGGAGCTGTTTTTT
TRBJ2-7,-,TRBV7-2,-,CASSLNWYEQYF,TGTGCCAGCAGCTTAAATTGGTACGAGCAGTACTTC
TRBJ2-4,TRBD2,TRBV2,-,CASVAGGLSKNIQYF,TGTGCCTCAGTAGCGGGGGGGTTGTCCAAAAACATTCAGTACTTC
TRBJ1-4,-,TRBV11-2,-,CASSLAGGLFF,TGTGCCAGCAGCCTGGCGGGGGGGCTGTTTTTT
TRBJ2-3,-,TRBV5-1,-,CASSHTDTQYF,TGCGCCAGCAGCCACACAGATACGCAGTATTTT
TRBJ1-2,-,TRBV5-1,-,CASSLEGTVNYGYTF,TGCGCCAGCAGCTTGGAAGGGACGGTGAACTATGGCTACACCTTC
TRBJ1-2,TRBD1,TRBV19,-,CASSPTGGHYGYTF,TGTGCCAGTAGCCCAACAGGGGGTCACTATGGCTACACCTTC
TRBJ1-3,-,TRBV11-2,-,CASSLSGSSGNTIYF,TGTGCCAGCAGCTTATCCGGTTCCTCTGGAAACACCATATATTTT
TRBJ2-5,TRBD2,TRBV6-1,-,CASSPGGLAQYF,TGTGCCAGCAGCCCGGGGGGGTTGGCCCAGTACTTC
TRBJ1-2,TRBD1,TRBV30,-,CAWTVPDRYNYGYTF,TGTGCCTGGACCGTACCGGACAGGTACAACTATGGCTACACCTTC
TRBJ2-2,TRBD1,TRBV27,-,CASSLAGTGGTGELFF,TGTGCCAGCAGTTTGGCCGGGACAGGGGGCACCGGGGAGCTGTTTTTT
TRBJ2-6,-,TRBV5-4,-,CASSLKGGSFGANVLTF,TGTGCCAGCAGCTTGAAGGGGGGGTCCTTTGGGGCCAACGTCCTGACTTTC
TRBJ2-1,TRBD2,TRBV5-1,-,CASGLAGGAYNEQFF,TGCGCCAGCGGACTAGCGGGGGGAGCCTACAATGAGCAGTTCTTC
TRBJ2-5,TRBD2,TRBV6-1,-,CASSLPLAGVETQYF,TGTGCCAGCAGCCTGCCCCTAGCGGGGGTTGAGACCCAGTACTTC
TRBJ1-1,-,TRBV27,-,CASSLRALTAQGRNTEAFF,TGTGCCAGCAGTTTAAGGGCTTTGACGGCACAGGGAAGAAACACTGAAGCTTTCTTT
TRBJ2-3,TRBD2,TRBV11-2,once,CASTRRDTSGGDVQYF,TGTGCCAGCACTCGCCGGGATACTAGCGGGGGAGACGTGCAGTATTTT
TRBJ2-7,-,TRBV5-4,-,CASSLEGQGYEQYF,TGTGCCAGCAGCTTGGAGGGGCAGGGCTACGAGCAGTACTTC
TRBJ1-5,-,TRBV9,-,CASSVAADANQPQHF,TGTGCCAGCAGCGTAGCGGCCGATGCAAATCAGCCCCAGCATTTT
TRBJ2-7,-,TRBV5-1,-,CASSPSRTFSYEQYF,TGCGCCAGCAGCCCCTCTCGGACCTTCTCCTACGAGCAGTACTTC
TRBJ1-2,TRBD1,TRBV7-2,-,CASSSPRTGRDGYTF,TGTGCCAGCAGCTCCCCACGGACAGGTAGAGATGGCTACACCTTC
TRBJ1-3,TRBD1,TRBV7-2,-,CASSLSATGVGNTIYF,TGTGCCAGCAGCTTATCGGCGACAGGGGTTGGAAACACCATATATTTT
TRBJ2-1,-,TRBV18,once,CASSPPFTGSSYNEQFF,TGTGCCAGCTCACCACCTTTCACGGGAAGCTCCTACAATGAGCAGTTCTTC
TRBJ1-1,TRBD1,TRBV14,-,CASSQDGTGVNTEAFF,TGTGCCAGCAGCCAAGACGGGACAGGGGTGAACACTGAAGCTTTCTTT
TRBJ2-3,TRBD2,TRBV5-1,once,CASSSGLAGAIGDTQYF,TGCGCCAGCAGCTCCGGACTAGCGGGGGCGATCGGGGATACGCAGTATTTT
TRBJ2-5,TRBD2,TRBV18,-,CASSRGLAGHQETQYF,TGTGCCAGCTCACGGGGACTAGCGGGGCACCAAGAGACCCAGTACTTC
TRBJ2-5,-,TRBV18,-,CASSRDRKETQYF,TGTGCCAGCTCGCGGGACAGAAAAGAGACCCAGTACTTC
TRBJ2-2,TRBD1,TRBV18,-,CASSPVETGGNTGELFF,TGTGCCAGCTCACCGGTCGAGACAGGGGGCAACACCGGGGAGCTGTTTTTT
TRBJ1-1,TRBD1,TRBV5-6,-,CASGAGGHTEAFF,TGTGCCAGTGGGGCAGGGGGCCACACTGAAGCTTTCTTT
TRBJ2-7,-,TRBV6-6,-,CASSYSRGTNSYEQYF,TGTGCCAGCAGTTACTCGAGGGGGACGAACTCCTACGAGCAGTACTTC
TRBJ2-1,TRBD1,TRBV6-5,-,CASSYEVTGGYNEQFF,TGTGCCAGCAGTTACGAAGTAACAGGGGGTTACAATGAGCAGTTCTTC
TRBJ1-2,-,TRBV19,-,CASSIATANYGYTF,TGTGCCAGTAGTATAGCGACAGCAAACTATGGCTACACCTTC
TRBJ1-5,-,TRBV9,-,CASSVVGGDQPQHF,TGTGCCAGCAGCGTAGTGGGAGGGGATCAGCCCCAGCATTTT
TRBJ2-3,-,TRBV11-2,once,CASSRTTDTQYF,TGTGCCAGCAGCAGGACCACAGATACGCAGTATTTT
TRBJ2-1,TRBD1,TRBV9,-,CASSPGQSYNEQFF,TGTGCCAGCAGCCCGGGACAGTCCTACAATGAGCAGTTCTTC
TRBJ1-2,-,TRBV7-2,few,CASSSPTSLGYGYTF,TGTGCCAGCAGCTCGCCGACCTCTTTAGGTTATGGCTACACCTTC
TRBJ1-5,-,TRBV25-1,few,CATSLRGHQPQHF,TGTGCCACCTCCCTCAGGGGTCATCAGCCCCAGCATTTT
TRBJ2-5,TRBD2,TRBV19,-,CASSTQRGAFQETQYF,TGTGCCAGTAGTACACAGCGGGGGGCATTCCAAGAGACCCAGTACTTC